This entry lists 2 T cell receptor beta chains sequenced from one sample in a study of Graves' ophthalmopathy and Graves' hyperthyroidism. Amplified material comprised TCR beta CDR3 regions derived from RNA transcripts. HTBI-primed first-round RT-PCR preceded second-round multiplex PCR. TCRdb recomputed calls from the multiplex PCR reads with MiXCR, one row per CDR3 protein. The sample has roughly 700,000 distinct CDR3 sequences, roughly two fifths seen once. The sequenced sample consisted of peripheral blood. The receptors come from an adult man with Graves' ophthalmopathy.

The chain employs TRBV25-1 and TRBJ1-1, with D hard to call. This CDR3 is built from 15 residues. CDR1 and CDR2 (germline): MGHDK, SYGVNS. V was trimmed by 5 bases and J by 1 base, leaving 14 bases between them. CDR3: CASSPPPSRNTEAFF. CDR3 sequence (DNA): TGTGCCAGCAGTCCCCCCCCTTCTCGGAACACTGAAGCTTTCTTT.

The CDR3 sequence is CASSKTGPSSYEQYF. The CDR3 DNA is TGTGCCAGCAGTAAGACAGGGCCAAGCTCCTACGAGCAGTACTTC. The chain couples TRBV7-3 to TRBJ2-7; 7 bases are a match to TRBD1. Germline values: CDR1 SGHTA, CDR2 FQGTGA. The junction had 8 bases not matched to a gene; V was cut back by 6 bases and J by 0 bases. The CDR3 sequence is 15 residues long.